This T cell receptor beta chain was profiled in a study of shared clonotypes between healthy human individuals. The authors split each subset's genomic DNA evenly across several immunoSEQ plates. Clones were read by immunoSEQ multiplex PCR, and TCRdb kept only the in-frame ones, dropping some. The table shows roughly 500,000 clones, with 90% to 96% occurring only once. Details on this clone: The antigen is unknown.

The CD4+ fraction was divided into a CD45RA+ naive subset and a CD45RA-negative memory subset. The study, taken as a whole, reports: Large depth notwithstanding, sorted-subset sequencing proved incomplete by rarefaction. When compared with the clonotypes that were shared by all four sorted-subset donors, the non-shared clonotypes turned out to have lower generation probabilities.

The sequence was obtained from a woman between 25 and 40 years old in good health. Material: naive CD4+ T cells sorted from blood. Subset in this sample: CD45RA+ positively selected.

CDR3 loop: CASMGGQETQYF. Here the CDR3 DNA reads TGCGCCAGCATGGGGGGACAAGAGACCCAGTACTTC. The J gene is TRBJ2-5, the V gene TRBV5-1, with D perhaps matching TRBD2 (6 bases). From germline, CDR1 is SGHRS and CDR2 YFSETQ. V shed 6 bases and J shed 2 bases, with 8 bases lying between them. This CDR3 is built from 12 residues.